Sequencing of this TCR beta chain was carried out in a study of PD-1 blockade in mismatch repair-deficient tumors. The germline gives CDR1 GTSNPN, CDR2 SVGIG (reference sequence). This CDR3 region has 16 residues. The V gene lost 0 bases and the J gene lost 6 bases, with 21 bases spanning the gap. Sequencing used immunoSEQ multiplex PCR; TCRdb keeps in-frame clones, though not all of them. In the table there are under 150,000 clones, around nine tenths of which are singletons. This TCR derives from an adult with mismatch repair-deficient cancer. The chain uses TRBV30 and TRBJ2-7; the D gene is possibly TRBD1 (6 bases). Source: peripheral blood, taken 72 weeks after starting pembrolizumab. The CDR3 region is CAWSVRVRGSVGEQYF. In nucleotides, the CDR3 is TGTGCCTGGAGTGTACGCGTCAGGGGATCGGTGGGCGAGCAGTACTTC.